The 23 T cell receptor beta chains below were found in one sample sequenced in a study of long-term antiretroviral therapy in people with HIV. Researchers ran immunoSEQ v3.0 at survey level. Here immunoSEQ multiplex PCR was the method, and the copy in TCRdb shows in-frame clones only, minus some. There are 20,000 to 25,000 clones in the sample; about 87% occur only once, and about 3.3% lies in the top ten. Sequences were derived from unsorted PBMCs, sampled 2.6 years after starting antiretroviral therapy. The origin of the receptors is a woman between 45 and 65 years old with HIV.

CDR3 DNA: TGCAGCGCCACACCCCCCGGACTAGCGGGATCTGAGCAGTACTTC. Translating it yields CSATPPGLAGSEQYF. J is TRBJ2-7 and V is TRBV29-1; 12 nucleotides line up with TRBD2. The CDR3 consists of 15 residues. V was pared by 7 bases and J by 7 bases, with 14 bases of the junction left unmatched. Germline assignment: CDR1 SQVTM and CDR2 ANQGSEA.

This sequence joins TRBV5-1 and TRBJ1-1; 8 bases map to TRBD1. Trimming took 2 bases from V and 5 from J; bases not matched to a gene: 11. Germline CDR1 SGHRS, CDR2 YFSETQ. This CDR3 region has 16 residues. The CDR3 DNA is TGCGCCAGCAGCTTTCAACTGGCAGGGGGCCCGACTGAAGCTTTCTTT. The encoded protein is CASSFQLAGGPTEAFF.

This clone was detected once. This chain joins TRBV4-1 and TRBJ2-2, with unresolved D. CDR3 length: 14 residues. Germline V gene data show CDR1 as MGHRA and CDR2 as YSYEKL. Trimming took off 2 bases at V and 0 bases at J, with 4 bases between the two ends. DNA for the CDR3: TGCGCCAGCAGCCAAACAGCGAACACCGGGGAGCTGTTTTTT. It codes for CASSQTANTGELFF.

This clone was seen a single time. The V gene is TRBV29-1, the J gene TRBJ2-7; tentative D call: TRBD2 (6 bases). The CDR3 spans 16 residues. The V end lost 2 bases, the J end lost 0 bases, and 17 bases lay between the germline ends. CDR1 and CDR2 (germline): SQVTM, ANQGSEA. The CDR3 region has the DNA TGCAGCGTTGAAACCCTTAGTAGCGGCAGCTCCTACGAGCAGTACTTC. This sequence encodes CSVETLSSGSSYEQYF.

CDR3 in DNA: TGTGCCAGCAGGCATGACAGGTCCATCGGCTACACCTTC. This codes for CASRHDRSIGYTF. The chain links TRBV6-5 to TRBJ1-2; D may be TRBD1 (6 bases). Trimming removed 6 bases from V and 8 bases from J, with 16 bases in between. CDR1 and CDR2 (germline): MNHEY, SVGAGI. CDR3 length: 13 residues.

V is TRBV7-9 and J is TRBJ1-2; 7 nucleotides agree with TRBD1. The CDR3 spans 17 residues. Germline V gene sequence: CDR1 SEHNR, CDR2 FQNEAQ (reference sequence). J lost 7 bases, V lost 5 bases, and 19 bases had no gene match. CDR3 region: CASSLLIETGPRFGYTF. The CDR3 nucleotides are TGTGCCAGCAGCCTTCTTATTGAGACAGGGCCTCGGTTTGGCTACACCTTC.

The chain carries TRBV7-9 and TRBJ1-3; D is ambiguous. The CDR3 loop spans 16 amino acids. CDR1 is SEHNR, CDR2 FQNEAQ, per germline (reference sequence). V lost 5 bases to trimming and J lost 0 bases, with 14 bases between them. CDR3 protein: CASSLLTDSSGNTIYF. The DNA for the CDR3 is TGTGCCAGCAGCCTACTGACGGATAGCTCTGGAAACACCATATATTTT.

This clone was picked up one time. This rearrangement joins TRBV27 to TRBJ2-5; D remains ambiguous. V lost 2 bases, J lost 3 bases, and 16 bases lay in between. The CDR3 is made up of 16 amino acids. Per germline, CDR1 MNHEY and CDR2 SMNVEV (reference sequence). CDR3 sequence: CASSLQTGGWEETQYF. The DNA for the CDR3 is TGTGCCAGCAGTTTACAGACGGGCGGTTGGGAAGAGACCCAGTACTTC.

V gene TRBV6-5 combines with J gene TRBJ1-2; D is uncertain. Germline V CDR1 and CDR2: MNHEY, SVGAGI. The CDR3 contains 13 residues. Trimming cost V 2 bases and J 1 base, with 5 bases left between them. CDR3 loop: CASSYRYNYGYTF. DNA of the CDR3: TGTGCCAGCAGTTACCGTTATAACTATGGCTACACCTTC.

The chain links TRBV6-5 to TRBJ1-1; perhaps TRBD1 as D (5 bases). The germline CDR1 and CDR2 sequences are MNHEY and SVGAGI. The CDR3 has 14 residues. V dropped 2 bases and J dropped 5 bases, with 12 bases sitting between them. CDR3 sequence: CASSYVAGSTEAFF. In DNA, the CDR3 is TGTGCCAGCAGTTACGTGGCAGGGAGTACTGAAGCTTTCTTT.

The table lists this clone with a count of one. J is TRBJ1-5 and V is TRBV7-9; D might be TRBD1 (6 bases). CDR3 length: 13 amino acids. Germline CDR1 SEHNR, CDR2 FQNEAQ (reference sequence). Deletions cut 5 bases from V and 9 bases from J, with 14 bases between. The CDR3, as DNA: TGTGCCAGCAGCCGAGGGGGGGGACGGCCCCAGCATTTT. Protein sequence: CASSRGGGRPQHF.

The rearrangement joins TRBV2 to TRBJ1-5, with 8 bases identical to TRBD1. Germline CDR1 SNHLY, CDR2 FYNNEI. The CDR3 length is 15 residues. J lost 3 bases, V lost 5 bases, and 6 bases had no gene match. The CDR3 protein is CASSRTGRLNQPQHF. The CDR3 DNA is TGTGCCAGCAGTCGGACAGGGCGCCTCAATCAGCCCCAGCATTTT.

The rearrangement uses TRBV6-6 and TRBJ1-2, with TRBD1 matching over 10 bases. CDR3 length equals 15 residues. CDR1 MNHNY and CDR2 SVGAGI come from the germline V gene (reference sequence). The V segment lost 6 bases and the J segment 4 bases; nucleotides outside the gene matches: 8. CDR3 coding DNA: TGTGCCAGCAGCGGGACAGGGGACCTGGGCTATGGCTACACCTTC. Translation: CASSGTGDLGYGYTF.

V and J are TRBV11-2 and TRBJ2-3, with D possibly being TRBD2 (6 bases). Looked up from germline, CDR1 is SGHAT and CDR2 is FQNNGV. Trimming shortened V by 1 base and J by 6 bases, and 17 bases separated the two germline ends. This CDR3 spans 16 amino acids. CDR3 sequence (DNA): TGTGCCAGCAGCTTAGTACTAGTGGGTCTAGCGGATACGCAGTATTTT. Encoded protein: CASSLVLVGLADTQYF.

V is TRBV5-1 and J is TRBJ1-2; weak D call: TRBD1 (5 bases). Germline lookup yields CDR1 SGHRS and CDR2 YFSETQ. Trimming shortened V by 0 bases and J by 2 bases, and 11 bases separated the two germline ends. This CDR3 is built from 15 residues. CDR3 sequence: CASSLAGEENYGYTF. DNA of the CDR3: TGCGCCAGCAGCTTGGCGGGGGAGGAGAACTATGGCTACACCTTC.

This clone was seen a few times. The chain is built from TRBV19 and TRBJ2-7, with 7 bases lining up with TRBD1. The CDR3 has 14 residues. V gave up 3 bases and J gave up 4 bases; unmatched junction bases: 6. Germline lookup yields CDR1 LNHDA and CDR2 SQIVND (reference sequence). CDR3 coding DNA: TGTGCCAGTAGTATTCTAGGGGGCGAATACGAGCAGTACTTC. Encoded protein: CASSILGGEYEQYF.

The chain links TRBV19 to TRBJ2-1, with a possible D match to TRBD2 (6 bases). Trimming left V 5 bases short and J 0 bases short, with 23 bases between. Germline lookup yields CDR1 LNHDA and CDR2 SQIVND (reference sequence). This CDR3 has 19 residues. CDR3 sequence (DNA): TGTGCCAGTAGTGTCGCTCCCATGGGGGGTACGTACTCCTACAATGAGCAGTTCTTC. Translated: CASSVAPMGGTYSYNEQFF.

J is TRBJ2-3 and V is TRBV21-1; TRBD2, the table's D call, lacks a check against the DNA. TRBV21-1 is listed as a pseudogene. The length of the CDR3 is 15 residues. CDR3 region: CASSKAIAERDTQYF. The CDR3 coding sequence is TGTGCCAGCAGCAAAGCCATTGCCGAACGGGATACGCAGTATTTT.

The V gene is TRBV5-1, the J gene TRBJ2-7; 15 bases fit TRBD2. With 3 bases clipped from V and 11 bases from J, the junction kept 12 bases outside the gene matches. Germline V gene data show CDR1 as SGHRS and CDR2 as YFSETQ. The CDR3 contains 16 residues. The CDR3 protein is CASSSQSGLAGGVEYF. As DNA, the CDR3 is TGCGCCAGCAGCTCTCAAAGTGGACTAGCGGGAGGGGTGGAGTACTTC.

The chain links TRBV25-1 to TRBJ2-3; D gene unclear. CDR1 is MGHDK and CDR2 is SYGVNS in the germline V gene. Between the trimmed V and J ends, which lost 3 bases and 8 bases, there was a span of 3 bases. The CDR3 loop spans 10 amino acids. In DNA form, the CDR3 reads TGTGCCAGCAGTGATGGTACGCAGTATTTT. This codes for CASSDGTQYF.

This clone was seen only once. V is TRBV6-6 and J is TRBJ1-3; D gene unclear. V gave up 1 base and J gave up 2 bases, with 9 bases separating them. The CDR3 consists of 15 residues. Germline V lookup: CDR1 MNHNY, CDR2 SVGAGI (reference sequence). The CDR3 nucleotides read TGTGCCAGCAGTTACTTCGGTCAGGCTGGAAACACCATATATTTT. Protein: CASSYFGQAGNTIYF.

This clone was counted a few times. This chain links TRBV11-3 with TRBJ1-3; D is unresolved. The germline gives CDR1 SGHNT, CDR2 YENEEA. This CDR3 contains 15 residues. Deletions cut 0 bases from V and 0 bases from J, with 6 bases between. The CDR3 reads CASSLDANSGNTIYF. As DNA, the CDR3 is TGTGCCAGCAGCTTAGATGCCAACTCTGGAAACACCATATATTTT.

Note on this clone: The same CDR3 arises from other DNA sequences in this sample as well. CDR3 nucleotide sequence: TGTGCCAGCAGTTACGACAGACTGAACACTGAAGCTTTCTTT. It codes for CASSYDRLNTEAFF. The chain uses TRBV6-5 and TRBJ1-1, with D possibly TRBD1 on 5 matching bases. V was pared by 2 bases and J by 0 bases, with 7 bases between. Looked up from germline, CDR1 is MNHEY and CDR2 is SVGAGI. CDR3 size: 14 residues.